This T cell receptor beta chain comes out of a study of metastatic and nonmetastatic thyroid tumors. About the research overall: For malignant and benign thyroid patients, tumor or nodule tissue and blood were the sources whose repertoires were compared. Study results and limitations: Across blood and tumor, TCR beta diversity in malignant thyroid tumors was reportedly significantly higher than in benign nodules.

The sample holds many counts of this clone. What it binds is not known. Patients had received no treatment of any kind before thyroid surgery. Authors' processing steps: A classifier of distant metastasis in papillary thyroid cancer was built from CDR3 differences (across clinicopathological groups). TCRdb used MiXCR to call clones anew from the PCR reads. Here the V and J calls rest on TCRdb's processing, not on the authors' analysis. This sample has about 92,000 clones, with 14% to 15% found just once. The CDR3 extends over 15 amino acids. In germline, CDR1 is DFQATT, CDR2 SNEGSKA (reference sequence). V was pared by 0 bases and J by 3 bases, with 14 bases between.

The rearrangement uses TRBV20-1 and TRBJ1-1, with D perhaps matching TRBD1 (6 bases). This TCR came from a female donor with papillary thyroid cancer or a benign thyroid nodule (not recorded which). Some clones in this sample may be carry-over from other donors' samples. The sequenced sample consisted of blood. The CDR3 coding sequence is TGCAGTGCTAGAGATCGTACAGGGACATACACTGAAGCTTTCTTT. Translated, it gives CSARDRTGTYTEAFF.